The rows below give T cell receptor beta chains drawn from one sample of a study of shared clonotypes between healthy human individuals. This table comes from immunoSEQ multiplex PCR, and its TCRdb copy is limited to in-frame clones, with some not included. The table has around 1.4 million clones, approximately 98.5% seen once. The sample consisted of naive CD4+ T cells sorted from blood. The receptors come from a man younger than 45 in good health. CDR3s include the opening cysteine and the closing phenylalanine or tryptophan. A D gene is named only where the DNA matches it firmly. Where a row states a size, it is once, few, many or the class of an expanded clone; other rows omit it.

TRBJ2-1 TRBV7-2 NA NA CASSLAQRNEQFF TGTGCCAGCAGCTTAGCACAGCGAAATGAGCAGTTCTTC
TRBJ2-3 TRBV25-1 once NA CASSTHTSTDTQYF TGTGCCAGCAGTACACACACCAGCACAGATACGCAGTATTTT
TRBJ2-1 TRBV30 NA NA CAWSVRARGAHNEQFF TGTGCCTGGAGTGTACGGGCGAGGGGGGCACACAATGAGCAGTTCTTC
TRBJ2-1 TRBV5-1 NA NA CASSLWLGGPSSYNEQFF TGCGCCAGCAGCTTATGGCTTGGCGGGCCCAGCTCCTACAATGAGCAGTTCTTC
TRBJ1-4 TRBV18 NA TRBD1 CASSPPLQGAGKLFF TGTGCCAGCTCACCACCTCTCCAGGGGGCAGGAAAACTGTTTTTT
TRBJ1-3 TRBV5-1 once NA CASSLEHGNTIYF TGCGCCAGCAGCTTGGAACACGGAAACACCATATATTTT
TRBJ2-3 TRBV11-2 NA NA CASSLGVRPSTDTQYF TGTGCCAGCAGCTTGGGGGTGAGGCCAAGCACAGATACGCAGTATTTT
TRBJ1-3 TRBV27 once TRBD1 CASRKGANSGNTIYF TGTGCCAGCAGAAAGGGGGCGAACTCTGGAAACACCATATATTTT
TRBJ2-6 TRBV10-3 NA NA CAISESKDSGANVLTF TGTGCCATCAGTGAGTCGAAGGACTCTGGGGCCAACGTCCTGACTTTC
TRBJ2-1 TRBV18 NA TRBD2 CASSPMASGNGNEQFF TGTGCCAGCTCACCAATGGCTAGCGGGAATGGCAATGAGCAGTTCTTC
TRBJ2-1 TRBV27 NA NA CATLENSVGDEQFF TGTGCCACCCTCGAGAATAGCGTGGGCGATGAGCAGTTCTTC
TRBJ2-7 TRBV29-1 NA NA CSVKGGSYEQYF TGCAGCGTTAAGGGGGGTTCCTACGAGCAGTACTTC
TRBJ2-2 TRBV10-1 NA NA CASSRGPAAGELFF TGCGCCAGCAGTCGGGGGCCGGCGGCCGGGGAGCTGTTTTTT
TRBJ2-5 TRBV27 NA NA CASRDPTRRAQYF TGTGCCAGCAGGGACCCAACAAGAAGAGCGCAGTACTTC
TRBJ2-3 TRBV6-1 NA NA CASSEAAAIRTDTQYF TGTGCCAGCAGTGAAGCAGCGGCAATTCGCACAGATACGCAGTATTTT
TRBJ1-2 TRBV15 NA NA CATSSSHYGYTF TGTGCCACCAGCTCGAGTCACTATGGCTACACCTTC
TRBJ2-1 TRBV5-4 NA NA CATPHGTPGTRGHEQFF TGTGCCACGCCCCATGGGACCCCCGGGACTAGGGGGCATGAGCAGTTCTTC
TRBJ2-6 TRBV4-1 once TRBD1 CASSQIRGLISGANVLTF TGCGCCAGCAGCCAGATTAGGGGGCTTATCTCTGGGGCCAACGTCCTGACTTTC
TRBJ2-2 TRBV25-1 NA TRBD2 CASSVPGLEASGELFF TGTGCCAGCAGCGTACCGGGACTAGAGGCGTCCGGGGAGCTGTTTTTT
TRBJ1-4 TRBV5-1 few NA CASSSTATNEKLFF TGCGCCAGCAGCTCGACAGCAACTAATGAAAAACTGTTTTTT
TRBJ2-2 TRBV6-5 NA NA CASSYPETGELFF TGTGCCAGCAGTTACCCGGAGACCGGGGAGCTGTTTTTT
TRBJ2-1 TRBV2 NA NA CASREGSSYNEQFF TGTGCCAGCAGGGAGGGTAGCTCCTACAATGAGCAGTTCTTC
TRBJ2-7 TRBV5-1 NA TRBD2 CASSSVGWEGDEQYF TGCGCCAGCAGTTCTGTAGGTTGGGAGGGCGACGAGCAGTACTTC
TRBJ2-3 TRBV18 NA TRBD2 CASSPRTSGTDTQYF TGTGCCAGCTCACCAAGGACTAGCGGCACAGATACGCAGTATTTT
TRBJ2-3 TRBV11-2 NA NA CASSPWTSSTDTQYF TGTGCCAGCAGCCCATGGACTTCTAGCACAGATACGCAGTATTTT
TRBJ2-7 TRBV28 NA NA CASSINRVYEQYF TGTGCCAGCAGTATCAACAGGGTTTACGAGCAGTACTTC
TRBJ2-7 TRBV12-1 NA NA CASSSRGPNFCGEQYF TGTGCCAGCAGCTCTAGAGGCCCCAATTTTTGTGGCGAGCAGTACTTC
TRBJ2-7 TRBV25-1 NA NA CASSSPPSYEQYF TGTGCCAGCAGTTCTCCCCCTTCCTACGAGCAGTACTTC
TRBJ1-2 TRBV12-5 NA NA CASVTAGSGYTF TGTGCTAGTGTCACCGCCGGGTCTGGCTACACCTTC
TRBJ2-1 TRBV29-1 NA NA CSAMGGVHNEQFF TGCAGCGCCATGGGGGGAGTTCACAATGAGCAGTTCTTC
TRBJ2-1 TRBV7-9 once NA CASSLRGSGQFF TGTGCCAGCAGCTTAAGAGGGAGTGGGCAGTTCTTC
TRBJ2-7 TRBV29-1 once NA CSVEDRGETYEQYF TGCAGCGTTGAAGATAGGGGGGAGACCTACGAGCAGTACTTC
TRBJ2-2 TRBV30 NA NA CAWSTMTGELFF TGTGCCTGGAGTACTATGACCGGGGAGCTGTTTTTT
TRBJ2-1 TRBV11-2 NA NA CASSTSPDNEQFF TGTGCCAGCAGCACCTCCCCGGACAATGAGCAGTTCTTC
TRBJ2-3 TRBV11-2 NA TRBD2 CASSPTASGTDTQYF TGTGCCAGCAGCCCGACAGCTAGCGGAACAGATACGCAGTATTTT
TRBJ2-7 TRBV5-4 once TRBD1 CASSSGQGYEQYF TGTGCCAGCAGCTCGGGACAGGGGTACGAGCAGTACTTC
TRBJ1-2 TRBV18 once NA CASSPRRQLNGGGYTF TGTGCCAGCTCACCACGGCGACAGCTAAACGGTGGTGGCTACACCTTC
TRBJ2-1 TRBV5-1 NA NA CASSLTGTRGNEQFF TGCGCCAGCAGCTTGACCGGGACCAGGGGCAATGAGCAGTTCTTC
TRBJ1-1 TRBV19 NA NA CASKAVTGVNTEAFF TGTGCCAGTAAGGCGGTGACGGGCGTGAACACTGAAGCTTTCTTT
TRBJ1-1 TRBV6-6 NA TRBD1 CASSYGDRGVNTEAFF TGTGCCAGCAGTTACGGGGACAGGGGGGTGAACACTGAAGCTTTCTTT
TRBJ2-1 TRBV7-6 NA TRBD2 CASSLEAGVTYNEQFF TGTGCCAGCAGCTTAGAGGCGGGAGTGACCTACAATGAGCAGTTCTTC
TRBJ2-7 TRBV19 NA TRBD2 CASSVGLAYEQYF TGTGCCAGTAGTGTCGGACTAGCCTACGAGCAGTACTTC
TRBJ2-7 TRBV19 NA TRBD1 CASSIPGQGRYEQYF TGTGCCAGTAGTATACCGGGACAGGGGCGCTACGAGCAGTACTTC
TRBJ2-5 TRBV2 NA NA CASSDNSGAETQYF TGTGCCAGCAGTGATAACTCAGGGGCAGAGACCCAGTACTTC
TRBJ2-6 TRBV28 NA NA CASRARTTSGANVLTF TGTGCCAGCAGAGCACGGACGACATCTGGGGCCAACGTCCTGACTTTC
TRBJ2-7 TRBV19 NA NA CASSNEGVVAGWVEQYF TGTGCCAGTAGTAACGAAGGGGTCGTGGCAGGTTGGGTCGAGCAGTACTTC
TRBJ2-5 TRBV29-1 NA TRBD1 CSVETYRGQETQYF TGCAGCGTTGAAACCTACAGGGGTCAAGAGACCCAGTACTTC
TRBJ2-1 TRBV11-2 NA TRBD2 CASSLGSGRAGNEQFF TGTGCCAGCAGCTTAGGTTCGGGGAGGGCCGGGAATGAGCAGTTCTTC
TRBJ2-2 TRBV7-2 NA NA CASSPGPPGELFF TGTGCCAGCAGCCCGGGACCACCCGGGGAGCTGTTTTTT
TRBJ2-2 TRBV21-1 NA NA CASSKPQGSTGELFF TGTGCCAGCAGCAAACCCCAGGGGAGCACCGGGGAGCTGTTTTTT
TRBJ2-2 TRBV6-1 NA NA CASSEVGRGAGELFF TGTGCCAGCAGTGAGGTGGGCAGGGGAGCCGGGGAGCTGTTTTTT
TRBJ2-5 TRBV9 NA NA CASSVGRGPWETQYF TGTGCCAGCAGCGTAGGCAGAGGGCCATGGGAGACCCAGTACTTC
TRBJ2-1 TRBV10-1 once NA CASSGPGPYNEQFF TGCGCCAGCAGTGGCCCAGGGCCCTACAATGAGCAGTTCTTC
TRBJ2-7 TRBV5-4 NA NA CASSLPATYEQYF TGTGCCAGCAGCTTACCAGCCACCTACGAGCAGTACTTC
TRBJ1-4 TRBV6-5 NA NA CASSRRRGIDEKLFF TGTGCCAGCAGCCGACGCAGGGGTATCGATGAAAAACTGTTTTTT
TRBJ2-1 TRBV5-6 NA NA CASSLGTLEQFF TGTGCCAGCAGCTTGGGGACGCTTGAGCAGTTCTTC
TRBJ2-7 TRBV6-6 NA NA CASSYRQTQQYF TGTGCCAGCAGTTACCGACAGACGCAGCAGTACTTC